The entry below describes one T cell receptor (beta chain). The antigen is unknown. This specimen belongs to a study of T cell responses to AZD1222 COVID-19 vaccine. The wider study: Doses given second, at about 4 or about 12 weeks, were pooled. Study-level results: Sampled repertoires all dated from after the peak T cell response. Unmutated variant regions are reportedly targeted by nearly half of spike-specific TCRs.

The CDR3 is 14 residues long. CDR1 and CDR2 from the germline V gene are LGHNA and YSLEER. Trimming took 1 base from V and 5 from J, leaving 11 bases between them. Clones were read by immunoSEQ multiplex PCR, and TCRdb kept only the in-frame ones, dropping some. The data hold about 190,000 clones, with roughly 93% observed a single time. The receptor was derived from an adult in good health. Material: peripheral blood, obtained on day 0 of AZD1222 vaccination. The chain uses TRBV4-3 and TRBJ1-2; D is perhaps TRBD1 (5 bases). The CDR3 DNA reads TGCGCCAGCAGCCAAGCACAGGACCTTTATGGCTACACCTTC. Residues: CASSQAQDLYGYTF.